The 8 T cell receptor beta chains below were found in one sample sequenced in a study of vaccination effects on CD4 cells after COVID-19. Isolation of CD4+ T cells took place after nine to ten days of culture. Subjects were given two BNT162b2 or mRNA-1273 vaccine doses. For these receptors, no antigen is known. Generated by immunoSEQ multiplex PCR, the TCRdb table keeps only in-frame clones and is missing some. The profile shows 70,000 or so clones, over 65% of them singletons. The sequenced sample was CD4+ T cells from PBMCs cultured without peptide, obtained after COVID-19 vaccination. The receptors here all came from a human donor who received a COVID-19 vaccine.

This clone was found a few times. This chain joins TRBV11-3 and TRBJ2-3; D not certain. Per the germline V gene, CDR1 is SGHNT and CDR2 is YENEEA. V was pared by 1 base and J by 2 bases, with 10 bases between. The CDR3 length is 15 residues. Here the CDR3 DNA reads TGTGCCAGCAGCTTAGGTCCGGGTCTCACAGATACGCAGTATTTT. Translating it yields CASSLGPGLTDTQYF.

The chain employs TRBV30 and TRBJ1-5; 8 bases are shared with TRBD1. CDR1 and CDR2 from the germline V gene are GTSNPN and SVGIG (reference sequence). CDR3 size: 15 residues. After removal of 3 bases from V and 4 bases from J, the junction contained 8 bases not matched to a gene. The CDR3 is CAWSTGGAQNQPQHF. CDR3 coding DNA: TGTGCCTGGAGCACAGGGGGGGCGCAGAATCAGCCCCAGCATTTT. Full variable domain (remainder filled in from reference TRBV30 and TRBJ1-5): SQTIHQWPATLVQPVGSPLSLECTVEGTSNPNLYWYRQAAGRGLQLLFYSVGIGQISSEVPQNLSASRPQDRQFILSSKKLLLSDSGFYLCAWSTGGAQNQPQHFGDGTRLSIL.

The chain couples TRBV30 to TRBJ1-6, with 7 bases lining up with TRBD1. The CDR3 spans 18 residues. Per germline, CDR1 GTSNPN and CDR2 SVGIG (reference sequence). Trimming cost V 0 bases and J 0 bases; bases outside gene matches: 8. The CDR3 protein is CAWSVDRVTGSYNSPLHF. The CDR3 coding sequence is TGTGCCTGGAGTGTCGACAGGGTTACGGGCTCCTATAATTCACCCCTCCACTTT.

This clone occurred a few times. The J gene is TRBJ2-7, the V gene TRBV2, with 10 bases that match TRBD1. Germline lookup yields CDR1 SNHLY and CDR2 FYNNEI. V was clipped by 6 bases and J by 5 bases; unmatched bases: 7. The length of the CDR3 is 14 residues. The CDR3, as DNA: TGTGCCAGCAGCTATTCCGGGACAGGGGACGAGCAGTACGTC. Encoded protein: CASSYSGTGDEQYV.

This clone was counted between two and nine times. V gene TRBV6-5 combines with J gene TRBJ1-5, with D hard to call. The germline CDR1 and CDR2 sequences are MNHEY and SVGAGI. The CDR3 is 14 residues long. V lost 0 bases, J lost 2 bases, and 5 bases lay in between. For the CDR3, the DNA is TGTGCCAGCAGTTACTCTTGGGGCAATCAGCCCCAGCATTTT. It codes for CASSYSWGNQPQHF.

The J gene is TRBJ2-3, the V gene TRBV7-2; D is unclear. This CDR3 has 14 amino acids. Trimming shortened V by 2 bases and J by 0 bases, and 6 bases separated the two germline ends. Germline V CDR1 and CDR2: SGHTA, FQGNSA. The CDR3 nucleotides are TGTGCCAGCAGCTTAAACCCTAGCACAGATACGCAGTATTTT. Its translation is CASSLNPSTDTQYF.

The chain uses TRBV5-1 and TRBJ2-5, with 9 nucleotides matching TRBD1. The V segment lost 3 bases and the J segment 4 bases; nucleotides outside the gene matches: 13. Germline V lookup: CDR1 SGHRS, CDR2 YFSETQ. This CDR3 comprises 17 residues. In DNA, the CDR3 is TGCGCCAGCAGCTCAACCCCGACCCTGACAGGGGGAGAGACCCAGTACTTC. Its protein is CASSSTPTLTGGETQYF.

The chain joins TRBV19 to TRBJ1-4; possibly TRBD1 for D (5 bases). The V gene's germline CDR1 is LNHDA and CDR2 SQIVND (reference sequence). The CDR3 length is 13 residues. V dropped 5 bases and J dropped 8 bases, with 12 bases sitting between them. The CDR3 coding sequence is TGTGCCAGTAGTGGGGCGCGCCGCGAAAAACTGTTTTTT. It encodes CASSGARREKLFF.